This T cell receptor (beta chain) was found in a study of Tregs in tolerant kidney transplant recipients. Turning to this clone: Antigen unknown.

Sequencing used immunoSEQ multiplex PCR; TCRdb keeps in-frame clones, though not all of them. This table holds around 78,000 clones, 85% to 95% found once. General observations from the study: The small number of patients limits these findings pending further validation. For some patients, primers changed over time, blocking nucleotide-level comparison.

V was clipped by 2 bases and J by 3 bases, with 6 bases between them. CDR3 length: 13 residues. Germline CDR1 SGHRS, CDR2 YFSETQ. The V call is TRBV5-1, the J call TRBJ2-1; D is perhaps TRBD1 (5 bases). The sequence was collected from a human donor who received a combined kidney and bone marrow transplant. This sample comprised Tregs from blood, obtained before the transplant. The CDR3 loop reads CASSFQGYNEQFF. CDR3 sequence (DNA): TGCGCCAGCAGCTTCCAGGGCTACAATGAGCAGTTCTTC.